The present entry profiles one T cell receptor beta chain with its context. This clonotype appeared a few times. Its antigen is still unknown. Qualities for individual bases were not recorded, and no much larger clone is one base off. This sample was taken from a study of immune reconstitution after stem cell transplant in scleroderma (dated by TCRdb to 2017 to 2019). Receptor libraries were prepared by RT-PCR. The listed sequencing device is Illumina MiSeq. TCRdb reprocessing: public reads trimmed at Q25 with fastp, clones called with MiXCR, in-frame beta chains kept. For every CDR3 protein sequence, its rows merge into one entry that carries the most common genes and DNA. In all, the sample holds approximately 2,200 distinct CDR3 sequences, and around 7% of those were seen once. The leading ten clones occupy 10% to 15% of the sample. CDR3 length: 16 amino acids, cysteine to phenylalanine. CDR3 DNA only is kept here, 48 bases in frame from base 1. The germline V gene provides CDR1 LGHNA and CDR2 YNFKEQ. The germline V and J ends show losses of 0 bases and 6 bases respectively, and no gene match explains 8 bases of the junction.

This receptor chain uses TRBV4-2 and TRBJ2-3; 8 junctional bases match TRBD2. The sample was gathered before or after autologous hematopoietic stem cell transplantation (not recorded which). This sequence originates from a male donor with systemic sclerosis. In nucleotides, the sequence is TGTGCCAGCAGCCAAGAAACTAAGCGGGGGCTGGATACGCAGTATTTT. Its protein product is CASSQETKRGLDTQYF.